The TCR beta chain described here comes from a study of T cells in Graves' hyperthyroidism and ophthalmopathy. The source material, RNA transcripts, was used to amplify TCR beta CDR3 regions. TCR CDR3 regions were first amplified by RT-PCR with HTBI primers. TCRdb processed the multiplex PCR reads anew with MiXCR; each CDR3 protein has one entry. In the table there are roughly 180,000 distinct CDR3 sequences, roughly 10% of which are singletons. Study-wide points: Most thyroid clonotypes that were expanded above 0.001 also turned up in blood.

There are 13 residues in the CDR3. V shed 5 bases and J shed 3 bases, with 10 bases lying between them. The germline CDR1 and CDR2 sequences are SGHTA and FQGTGA. With a duration under 2 months, the hyperthyroidism was newly diagnosed in patients aged 18 to 65. Used for diagnoses were clinical symptoms, serum thyroxine and TRAb, thyroid ultrasound and orbital computed tomography. At least ten counts were recorded for this clonotype. Its antigen is undetermined. Input material: blood. J is TRBJ1-1 and V is TRBV7-3, with D perhaps matching TRBD1 (5 bases). The receptor was isolated from a woman aged 18-29 years with Graves' hyperthyroidism that later progressed to Graves' ophthalmopathy. CDR3 region: CASSRDSYTEAFF. In nucleotides, the CDR3 is TGTGCCAGCAGCCGGGACTCCTACACTGAAGCTTTCTTT.